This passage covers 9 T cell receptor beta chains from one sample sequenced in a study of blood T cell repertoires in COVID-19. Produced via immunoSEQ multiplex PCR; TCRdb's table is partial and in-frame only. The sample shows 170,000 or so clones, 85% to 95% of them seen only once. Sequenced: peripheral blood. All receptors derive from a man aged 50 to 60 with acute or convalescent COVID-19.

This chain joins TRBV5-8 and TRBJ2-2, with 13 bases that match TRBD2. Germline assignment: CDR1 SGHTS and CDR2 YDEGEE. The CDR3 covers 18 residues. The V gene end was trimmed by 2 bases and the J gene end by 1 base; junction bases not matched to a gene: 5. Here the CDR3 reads CASSFTGLAGRNTGELFF. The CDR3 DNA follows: TGTGCCAGCAGCTTCACGGGACTAGCGGGAAGGAACACCGGGGAGCTGTTTTTT.

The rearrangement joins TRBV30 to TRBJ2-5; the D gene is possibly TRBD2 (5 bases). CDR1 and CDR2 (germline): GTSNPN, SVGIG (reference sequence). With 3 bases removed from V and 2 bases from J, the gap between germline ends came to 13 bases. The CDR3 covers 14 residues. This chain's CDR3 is CAWRRAWIQETQYF. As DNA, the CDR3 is TGTGCCTGGAGGAGGGCTTGGATTCAAGAGACCCAGTACTTC.

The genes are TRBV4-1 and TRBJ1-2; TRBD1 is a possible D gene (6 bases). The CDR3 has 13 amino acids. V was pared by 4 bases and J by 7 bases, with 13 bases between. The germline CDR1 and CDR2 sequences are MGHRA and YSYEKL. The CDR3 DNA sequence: TGCGCCAGCAGCCTTACAGGGATCGGTGGCTACACCTTC. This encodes CASSLTGIGGYTF.

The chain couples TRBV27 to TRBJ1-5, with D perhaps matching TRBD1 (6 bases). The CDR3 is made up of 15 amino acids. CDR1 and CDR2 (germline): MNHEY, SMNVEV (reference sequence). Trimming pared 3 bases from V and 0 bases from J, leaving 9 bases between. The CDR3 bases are TGTGCCAGCAGTTTTAGGGGGTATAGCAATCAGCCCCAGCATTTT. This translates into CASSFRGYSNQPQHF.

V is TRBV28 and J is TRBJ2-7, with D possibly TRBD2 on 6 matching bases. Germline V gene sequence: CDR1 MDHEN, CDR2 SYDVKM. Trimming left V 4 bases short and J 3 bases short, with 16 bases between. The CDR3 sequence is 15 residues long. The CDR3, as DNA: TGTGCCAGCAGTTCGGCGGGACGGGGCCTCTACGAGCAGTACTTC. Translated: CASSSAGRGLYEQYF. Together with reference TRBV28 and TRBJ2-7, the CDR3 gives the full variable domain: DVKVTQSSRYLVKRTGEKVFLECVQDMDHENMFWYRQDPGLGLRLIYFSYDVKMKEKGDIPEGYSVSREKKERFSLILESASTNQTSMYLCASSSAGRGLYEQYFGPGTRLTVT.

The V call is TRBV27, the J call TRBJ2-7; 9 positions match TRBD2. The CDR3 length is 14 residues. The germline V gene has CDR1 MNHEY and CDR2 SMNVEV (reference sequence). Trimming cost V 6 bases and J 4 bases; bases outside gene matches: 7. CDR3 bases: TGTGCCAGCAGCCATAGCGGGAGCAAATACGAGCAGTACTTC. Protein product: CASSHSGSKYEQYF.

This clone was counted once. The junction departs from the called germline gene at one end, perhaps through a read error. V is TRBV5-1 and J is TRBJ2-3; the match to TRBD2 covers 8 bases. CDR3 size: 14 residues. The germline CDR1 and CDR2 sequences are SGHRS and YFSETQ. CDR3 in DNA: TGCACCAGCAATCAAGCGGGGGTCACAGATACGCAGTATTTT. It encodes CTSNQAGVTDTQYF.

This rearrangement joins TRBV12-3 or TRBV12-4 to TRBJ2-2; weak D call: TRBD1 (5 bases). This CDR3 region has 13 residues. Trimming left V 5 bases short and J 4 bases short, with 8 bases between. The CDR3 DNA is TGTGCCAGCAGTGGACAAACCACCGGGGAGCTGTTTTTT. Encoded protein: CASSGQTTGELFF.

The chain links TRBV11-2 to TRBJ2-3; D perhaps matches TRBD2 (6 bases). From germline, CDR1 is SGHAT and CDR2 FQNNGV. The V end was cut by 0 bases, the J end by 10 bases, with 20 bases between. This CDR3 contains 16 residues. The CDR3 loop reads CASSLDRDSQTAAQYF. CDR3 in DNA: TGTGCCAGCAGCTTAGACCGGGACTCCCAGACCGCGGCGCAGTATTTT.